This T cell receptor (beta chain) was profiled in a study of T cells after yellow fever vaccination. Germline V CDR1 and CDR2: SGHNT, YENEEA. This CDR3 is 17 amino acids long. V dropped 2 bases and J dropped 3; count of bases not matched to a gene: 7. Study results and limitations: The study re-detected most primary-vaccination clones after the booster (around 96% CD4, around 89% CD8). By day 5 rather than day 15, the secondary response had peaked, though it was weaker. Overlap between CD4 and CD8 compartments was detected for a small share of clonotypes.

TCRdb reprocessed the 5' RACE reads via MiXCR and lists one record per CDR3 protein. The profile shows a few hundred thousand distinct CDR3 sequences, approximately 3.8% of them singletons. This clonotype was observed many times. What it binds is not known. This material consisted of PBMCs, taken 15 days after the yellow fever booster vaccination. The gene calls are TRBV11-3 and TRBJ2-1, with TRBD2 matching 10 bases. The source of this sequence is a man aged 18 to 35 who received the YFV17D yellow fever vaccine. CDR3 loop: CASSLLAGVPFYNEQFF. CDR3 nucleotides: TGTGCCAGCAGCTTACTAGCGGGGGTTCCATTCTACAATGAGCAGTTCTTC.